These T cell receptor beta chains were read from a single sample in a study of blood T cell repertoires in COVID-19. Measured with immunoSEQ multiplex PCR; TCRdb has only the in-frame clones, and not every one. The table lists some 700,000 clones, 70% to 90% of them singletons. Sequencing was carried out using peripheral blood. These receptors all stem from a woman between 18 and 30 years old with acute or convalescent COVID-19. CDR3s include the opening cysteine and the closing phenylalanine or tryptophan. D genes are given only for firm matches. The size entry is marked missing in some rows and otherwise reads once, few, many or a size class.

j_call	d_call	v_call	clone_size	cdr3_aa	cdr3_nt
TRBJ1-1	.	TRBV6-2/TRBV6-3	.	CASSYGRTLEAFF	TGTGCCAGCAGTTACGGACGGACATTAGAAGCTTTCTTT
TRBJ2-3	TRBD1	TRBV10-3	.	CAISDLGQDTDTQYF	TGTGCCATCAGTGACCTTGGACAGGACACAGATACGCAGTATTTT
TRBJ1-2	TRBD1	TRBV24-1	once	CATSGQGLGYGYTF	TGTGCCACCTCTGGACAGGGCCTTGGGTATGGCTACACCTTC
TRBJ1-6	TRBD1	TRBV7-2	.	CASSVTGRPGYNSPLHF	TGTGCCAGCAGCGTGACAGGGAGGCCGGGATATAATTCACCCCTCCACTTT
TRBJ1-3	.	TRBV7-2	.	CASSSRAGNTIYF	TGTGCCAGCAGCTCCAGGGCTGGAAACACCATATATTTT
TRBJ2-5	TRBD2	TRBV11-2	.	CASSSLSGGYQETQYF	TGTGCCAGCAGCTCCCTTAGCGGGGGGTACCAAGAGACCCAGTACTTC
TRBJ2-7	.	TRBV5-5	.	CASSSGRTLRNYEQYF	TGTGCCAGCAGCTCGGGGAGAACCCTTCGAAACTACGAGCAGTACTTC
TRBJ2-5	.	TRBV5-8	.	CASSLVGSLTQETQYF	TGTGCCAGCAGCTTGGTGGGGAGCCTGACCCAAGAGACCCAGTACTTC
TRBJ1-6	.	TRBV12-3/TRBV12-4	.	CASQAVRNSPLHF	TGTGCCAGCCAGGCTGTTCGGAATTCACCCCTCCACTTT
TRBJ1-1	.	TRBV28	once	CASRGGVVNTEAFF	TGTGCCAGCAGGGGGGGGGTCGTGAACACTGAAGCTTTCTTT
TRBJ2-2	.	TRBV4-3	.	CASSQPGTGELFF	TGCGCCAGCAGCCAACCAGGCACCGGGGAGCTGTTTTTT
TRBJ1-2	TRBD1	TRBV25-1	.	CASSVGQNYGYTF	TGTGCCAGCAGTGTGGGACAGAACTATGGCTACACCTTC
TRBJ2-2	.	TRBV3-1/TRBV3-2	.	CASSQVRELGTGELFF	TGTGCCAGCAGCCAAGTGAGGGAATTAGGCACCGGGGAGCTGTTTTTT
TRBJ1-6	.	TRBV4-3	.	CASSQDRWGGPNSPLHF	TGCGCCAGCAGCCAAGATAGATGGGGGGGACCCAATTCACCCCTCCACTTT
TRBJ1-1	.	TRBV12-3/TRBV12-4	.	CASSSRTDTEAFF	TGTGCCAGCAGTTCGCGGACAGACACTGAAGCTTTCTTT
TRBJ1-2	TRBD1	TRBV2	.	CASSVRTGGYGYTF	TGTGCCAGCAGTGTTAGAACAGGGGGCTATGGCTACACCTTC
TRBJ2-1	.	TRBV5-1	.	CASSFLGTVPYNEQFF	TGCGCCAGCAGCTTTTTGGGCACCGTACCCTACAATGAGCAGTTCTTC
TRBJ2-2	TRBD1	TRBV19	.	CASSIDRGTGELFF	TGTGCCAGTAGTATCGACAGGGGCACCGGGGAGCTGTTTTTT
TRBJ2-5	TRBD1	TRBV5-1	.	CASSLARSGGQGETQYF	TGCGCCAGCAGCTTGGCCCGGTCAGGGGGCCAGGGAGAGACCCAGTACTTC
TRBJ1-1	.	TRBV5-3	.	CARSTLRHSDLGQQNTEAFF	TGTGCCAGAAGCACCTTACGCCATTCAGATTTGGGCCAGCAGAACACTGAAGCTTTCTTT
TRBJ1-2	.	TRBV7-6	.	CASSSLGGGGYTF	TGTGCCAGCAGCTCACTGGGCGGGGGCGGCTACACCTTC
TRBJ1-1	.	TRBV14	few	CASNAAGVNTEAFF	TGTGCCAGCAACGCGGCAGGGGTGAACACTGAAGCTTTCTTT
TRBJ1-3	.	TRBV2	.	CASSERGLKGNTIYF	TGTGCCAGCAGTGAGCGGGGGCTGAAAGGAAACACCATATATTTT
TRBJ1-2	.	TRBV12-5	.	CASGLATVRGGWHYGYTF	TGTGCTAGTGGTTTGGCCACCGTAAGGGGAGGGTGGCACTATGGCTACACCTTC
TRBJ1-2	TRBD1	TRBV18	.	CASSPSGQGSYGYTF	TGTGCCAGCTCACCCTCCGGACAGGGGAGCTATGGCTACACCTTC
TRBJ2-3	TRBD2	TRBV4-2	.	CASSPPTSGGTDTQYF	TGTGCCAGCAGCCCCCCGACTAGCGGGGGCACAGATACGCAGTATTTT
TRBJ2-3	TRBD1	TRBV9	.	CASSVEDRGHTDTQYF	TGTGCCAGCAGCGTAGAGGACAGGGGGCACACAGATACGCAGTATTTT
TRBJ2-3	TRBD1	TRBV2	once	CASSWQGVRDTQYF	TGTGCCAGCAGTTGGCAGGGGGTACGAGATACGCAGTATTTT
TRBJ1-1	TRBD1	TRBV9	.	CASSGGQGATGTEAFF	TGTGCCAGCAGCGGTGGACAGGGTGCCACTGGCACTGAAGCTTTCTTT
TRBJ1-1	.	TRBV12-3/TRBV12-4	.	CASSFEGWTEAFF	TGTGCCAGCAGTTTTGAGGGCTGGACTGAAGCTTTCTTT
TRBJ1-5	.	TRBV15	.	CATSLYGPDNQPQHF	TGTGCCACCAGCCTTTATGGGCCAGATAATCAGCCCCAGCATTTT
TRBJ1-1	.	TRBV6-2/TRBV6-3	.	CASSYRTGTVNTEAFF	TGTGCCAGCAGTTATCGTACAGGGACGGTGAACACTGAAGCTTTCTTT
TRBJ2-3	TRBD2	TRBV6-6	.	CASSYNSRGTDTQYF	TGTGCCAGCAGTTACAACTCGCGGGGGACAGATACGCAGTATTTT
TRBJ1-6	TRBD1	TRBV18	.	CASSQDRGLLSPLHF	TGTGCCAGCTCACAGGACAGGGGGCTGTTGTCACCCCTCCACTTT
TRBJ1-1	.	TRBV27	.	CASSLDFQGLNTEAFF	TGTGCCAGCAGTTTAGATTTTCAGGGCCTGAACACTGAAGCTTTCTTT
TRBJ1-1	.	TRBV7-9	.	CASSFGTSDREAFF	TGTGCCAGCAGCTTCGGTACCTCGGACAGAGAAGCTTTCTTT
TRBJ1-1	.	TRBV12-5	.	CASALQGSTEAFF	TGTGCTAGTGCCCTGCAGGGGAGTACTGAAGCTTTCTTT
TRBJ2-3	.	TRBV5-1	.	CASSLEVALGTDTQYF	TGCGCCAGCAGCTTGGAAGTGGCTCTTGGCACAGATACGCAGTATTTT
TRBJ1-4	.	TRBV27	.	CASARKARPATNEKLFF	TGTGCCAGTGCACGGAAAGCCAGGCCTGCAACTAATGAAAAACTGTTTTTT
TRBJ1-6	TRBD1	TRBV19	.	CASSTAPGQGYNSPLHF	TGTGCCAGTAGTACGGCCCCAGGACAGGGCTATAATTCACCCCTCCACTTT
TRBJ2-1	TRBD1	TRBV7-2	once	CATGGSYNEQFF	TGTGCCACAGGGGGCTCCTACAATGAGCAGTTCTTC